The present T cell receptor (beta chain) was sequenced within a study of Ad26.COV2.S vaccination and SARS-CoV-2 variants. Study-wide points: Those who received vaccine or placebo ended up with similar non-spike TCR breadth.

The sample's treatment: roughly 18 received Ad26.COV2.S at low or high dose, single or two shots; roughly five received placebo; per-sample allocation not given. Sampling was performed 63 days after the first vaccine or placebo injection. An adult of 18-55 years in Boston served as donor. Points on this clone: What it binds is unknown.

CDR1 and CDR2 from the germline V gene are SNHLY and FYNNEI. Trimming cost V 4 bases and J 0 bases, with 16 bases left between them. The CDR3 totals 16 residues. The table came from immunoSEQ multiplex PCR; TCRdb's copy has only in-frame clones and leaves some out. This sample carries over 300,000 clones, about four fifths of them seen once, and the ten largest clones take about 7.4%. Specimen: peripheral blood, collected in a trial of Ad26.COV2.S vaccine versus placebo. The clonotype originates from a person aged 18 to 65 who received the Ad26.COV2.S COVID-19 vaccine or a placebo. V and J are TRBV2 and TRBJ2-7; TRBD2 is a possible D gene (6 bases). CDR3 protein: CASSAVPSVSSYEQYF. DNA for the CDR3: TGTGCCAGCAGTGCCGTTCCTAGCGTCAGCTCCTACGAGCAGTACTTC. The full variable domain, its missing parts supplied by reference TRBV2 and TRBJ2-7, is EPEVTQTPSHQVTQMGQEVILRCVPISNHLYFYWYRQILGQKVEFLVSFYNNEISEKSEIFDDQFSVERPDGSNFTLKIRSTKLEDSAMYFCASSAVPSVSSYEQYFGPGTRLTVT.